This TCR beta chain came from a study of blood T cells in healthy people across ages. General study points: When set beside aged donors, long-lived donors presented more naive CD4+ cells and higher diversity. Investigators viewed diversity estimates from one million T cells as underestimates, the study reported. Naive T cell percentage showed a strong correlation with the diversity of TCR beta.

Germline V gene sequence: CDR1 MGHDK, CDR2 SYGVNS. V was shortened by 5 bases and J by 4 bases, with 15 bases between the two germline ends. The CDR3 totals 15 residues. Using a J-beta primer mix together with a sample-barcoded 5' primer, a second PCR was run for 7 to 11 cycles. Carrying 12 random nucleotides, a template-switch adaptor labeled each individual cDNA molecule. TCRdb reprocessed the 5' RACE reads with MiXCR, giving one entry per CDR3 protein. This table has some 1.5 million distinct CDR3 sequences, approximately 39% appearing once. With respect to this clonotype: Its matching antigen is unknown.

The sequence derives from a woman aged 18-29 years in good health. Sequenced: blood. This rearrangement joins TRBV25-1 to TRBJ2-1; D perhaps matches TRBD1 (5 bases). Here the CDR3 reads CASSTGVSEYNEQFF. The CDR3 region has the DNA TGTGCCAGCAGTACAGGAGTTTCCGAATACAATGAGCAGTTCTTC. Complete variable domain (other parts from reference TRBV25-1 and TRBJ2-1): EADIYQTPRYLVIGTGKKITLECSQTMGHDKMYWYQQDPGMELHLIHYSYGVNSTEKGDLSSESTVSRIRTEHFPLTLESARPSHTSQYLCASSTGVSEYNEQFFGPGTRLTVL.